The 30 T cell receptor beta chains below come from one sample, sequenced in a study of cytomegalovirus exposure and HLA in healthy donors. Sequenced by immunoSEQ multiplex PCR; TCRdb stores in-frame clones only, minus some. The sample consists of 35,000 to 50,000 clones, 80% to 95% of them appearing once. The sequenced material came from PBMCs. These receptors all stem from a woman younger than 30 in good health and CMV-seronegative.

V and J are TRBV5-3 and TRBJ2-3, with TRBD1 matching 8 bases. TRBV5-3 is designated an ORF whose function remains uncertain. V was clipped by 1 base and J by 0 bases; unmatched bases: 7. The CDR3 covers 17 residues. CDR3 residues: CARSLRLGQGSTDTQYF. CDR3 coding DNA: TGTGCCAGAAGCTTGAGATTAGGACAGGGAAGCACAGATACGCAGTATTTT.

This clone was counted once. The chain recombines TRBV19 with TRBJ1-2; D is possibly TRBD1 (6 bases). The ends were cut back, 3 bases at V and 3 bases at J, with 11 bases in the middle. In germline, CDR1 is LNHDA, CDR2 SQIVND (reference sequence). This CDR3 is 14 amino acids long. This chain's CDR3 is CASSIRTADYGYTF. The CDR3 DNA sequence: TGTGCCAGTAGTATCAGGACAGCGGACTATGGCTACACCTTC.

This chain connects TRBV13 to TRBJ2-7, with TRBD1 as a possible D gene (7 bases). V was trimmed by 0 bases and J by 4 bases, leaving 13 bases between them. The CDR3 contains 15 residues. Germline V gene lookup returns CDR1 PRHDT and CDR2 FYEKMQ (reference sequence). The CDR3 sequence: CASSLGGGTEYEQYF. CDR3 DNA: TGTGCCAGCAGCTTAGGCGGCGGGACAGAGTACGAGCAGTACTTC.

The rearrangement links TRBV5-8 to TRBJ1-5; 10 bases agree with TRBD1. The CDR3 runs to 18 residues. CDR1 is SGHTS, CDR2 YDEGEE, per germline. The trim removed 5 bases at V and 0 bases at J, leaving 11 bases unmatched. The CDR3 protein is CASRPGGDRGLSNQPQHF. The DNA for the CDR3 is TGTGCCAGCAGACCGGGGGGCGACAGGGGGCTTAGCAATCAGCCCCAGCATTTT.

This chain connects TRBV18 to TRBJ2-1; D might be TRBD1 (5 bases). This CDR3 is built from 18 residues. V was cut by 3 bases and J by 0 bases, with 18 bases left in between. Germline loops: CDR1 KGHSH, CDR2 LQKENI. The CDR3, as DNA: TGTGCCAGCTCACCGGGGCAGCAGGTCCCCACCTCCTACAATGAGCAGTTCTTC. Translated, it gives CASSPGQQVPTSYNEQFF.

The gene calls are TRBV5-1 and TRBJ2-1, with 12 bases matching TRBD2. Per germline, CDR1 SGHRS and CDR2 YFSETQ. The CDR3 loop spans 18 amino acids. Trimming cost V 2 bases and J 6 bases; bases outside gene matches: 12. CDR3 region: CASSLLPLLAGGSNEQFF. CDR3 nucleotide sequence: TGCGCCAGCAGCTTACTGCCCTTACTAGCGGGAGGTTCCAATGAGCAGTTCTTC. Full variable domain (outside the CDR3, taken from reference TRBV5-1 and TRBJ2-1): KAGVTQTPRYLIKTRGQQVTLSCSPISGHRSVSWYQQTPGQGLQFLFEYFSETQRNKGNFPGRFSGRQFSNSRSEMNVSTLELGDSALYLCASSLLPLLAGGSNEQFFGPGTRLTVL.

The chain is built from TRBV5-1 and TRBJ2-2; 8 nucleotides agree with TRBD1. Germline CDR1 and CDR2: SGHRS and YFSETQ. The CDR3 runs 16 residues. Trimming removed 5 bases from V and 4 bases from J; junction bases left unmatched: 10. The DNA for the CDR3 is TGCGCCAGCAGTCTCCTCGACAGGGGTTCCACCGGGGAGCTGTTTTTT. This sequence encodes CASSLLDRGSTGELFF.

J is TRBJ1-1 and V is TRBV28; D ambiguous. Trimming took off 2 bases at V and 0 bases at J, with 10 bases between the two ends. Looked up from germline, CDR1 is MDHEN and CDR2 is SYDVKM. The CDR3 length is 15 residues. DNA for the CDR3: TGTGCCAGCAGTTTAGTTTCGGTCGTGAACACTGAAGCTTTCTTT. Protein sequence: CASSLVSVVNTEAFF.

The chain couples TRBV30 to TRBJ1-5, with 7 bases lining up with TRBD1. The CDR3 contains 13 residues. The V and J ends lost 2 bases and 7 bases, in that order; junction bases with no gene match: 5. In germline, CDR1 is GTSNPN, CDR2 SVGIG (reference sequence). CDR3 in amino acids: CAWSSAGGQPQHF. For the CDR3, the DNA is TGTGCCTGGAGTTCGGCAGGGGGGCAGCCCCAGCATTTT.

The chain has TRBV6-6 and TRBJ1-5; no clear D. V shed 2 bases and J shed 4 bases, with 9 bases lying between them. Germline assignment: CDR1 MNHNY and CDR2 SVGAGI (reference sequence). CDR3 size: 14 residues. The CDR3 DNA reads TGTGCCAGCAGTTACGCGGAGGGAAATCAGCCCCAGCATTTT. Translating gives CASSYAEGNQPQHF.

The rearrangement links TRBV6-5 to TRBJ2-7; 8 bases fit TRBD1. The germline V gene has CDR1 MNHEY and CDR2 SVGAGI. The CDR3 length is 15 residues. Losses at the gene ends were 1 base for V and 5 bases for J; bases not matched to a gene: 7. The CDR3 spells CASSYYRTGSNEQYF. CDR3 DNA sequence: TGTGCCAGCAGTTACTATCGGACAGGGTCCAACGAGCAGTACTTC.

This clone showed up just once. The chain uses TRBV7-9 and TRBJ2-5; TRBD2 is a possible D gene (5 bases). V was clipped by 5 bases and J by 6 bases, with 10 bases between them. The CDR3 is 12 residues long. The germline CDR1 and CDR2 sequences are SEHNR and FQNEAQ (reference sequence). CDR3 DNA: TGTGCCAGCAGCCCGGGGATACAGACCCAGTACTTC. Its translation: CASSPGIQTQYF. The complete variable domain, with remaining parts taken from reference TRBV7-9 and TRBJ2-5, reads DTGVSQNPRHKITKRGQNVTFRCDPISEHNRLYWYRQTLGQGPEFLTYFQNEAQLEKSRLLSDRFSAERPKGSFSTLEIQRTEQGDSAMYLCASSPGIQTQYFGPGTRLLVL.

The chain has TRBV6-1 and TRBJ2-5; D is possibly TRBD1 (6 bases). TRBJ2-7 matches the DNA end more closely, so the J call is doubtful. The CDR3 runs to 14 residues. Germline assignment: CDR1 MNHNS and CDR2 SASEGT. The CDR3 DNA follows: TGTGCCAGCAGTGAAGGACAGGTATCTTCCGAGCAGTACTTC. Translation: CASSEGQVSSEQYF.

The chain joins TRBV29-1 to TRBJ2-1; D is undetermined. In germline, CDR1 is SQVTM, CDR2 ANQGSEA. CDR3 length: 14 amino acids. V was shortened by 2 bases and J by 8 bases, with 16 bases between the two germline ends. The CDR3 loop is CSVESAASQDEQFF. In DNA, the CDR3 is TGCAGCGTTGAATCGGCCGCTAGTCAAGATGAGCAGTTCTTC.

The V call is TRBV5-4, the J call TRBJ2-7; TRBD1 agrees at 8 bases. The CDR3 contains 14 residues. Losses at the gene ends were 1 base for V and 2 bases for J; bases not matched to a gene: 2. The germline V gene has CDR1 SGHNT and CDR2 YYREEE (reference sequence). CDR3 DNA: TGTGCCAGCAGCTTGAGACAGGGGACCTACGAGCAGTACTTC. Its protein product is CASSLRQGTYEQYF.

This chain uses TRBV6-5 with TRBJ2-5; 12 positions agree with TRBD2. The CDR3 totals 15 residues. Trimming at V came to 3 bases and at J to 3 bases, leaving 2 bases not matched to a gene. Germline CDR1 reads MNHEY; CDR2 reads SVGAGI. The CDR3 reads CASSYWTSGEETQYF. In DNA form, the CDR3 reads TGTGCCAGCAGTTATTGGACTAGCGGGGAAGAGACCCAGTACTTC.

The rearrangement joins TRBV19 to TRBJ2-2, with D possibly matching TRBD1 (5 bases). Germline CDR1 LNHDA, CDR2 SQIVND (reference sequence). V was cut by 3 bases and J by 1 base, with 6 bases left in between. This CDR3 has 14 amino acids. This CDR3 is CASSIGQNTGELFF. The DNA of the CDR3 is TGTGCCAGTAGTATCGGACAGAACACCGGGGAGCTGTTTTTT.

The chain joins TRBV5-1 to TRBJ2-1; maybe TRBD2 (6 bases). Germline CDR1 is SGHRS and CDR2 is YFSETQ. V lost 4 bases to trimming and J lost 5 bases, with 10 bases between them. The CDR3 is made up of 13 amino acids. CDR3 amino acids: CASSPDYNNEQFF. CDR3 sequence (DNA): TGCGCCAGCAGCCCGGACTACAACAATGAGCAGTTCTTC.

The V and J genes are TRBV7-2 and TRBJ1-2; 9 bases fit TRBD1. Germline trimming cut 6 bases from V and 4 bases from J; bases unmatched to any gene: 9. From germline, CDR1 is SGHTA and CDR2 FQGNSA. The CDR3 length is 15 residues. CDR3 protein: CASRNPGQGTYGYTF. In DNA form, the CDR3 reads TGTGCCAGCAGAAATCCGGGACAGGGCACCTATGGCTACACCTTC. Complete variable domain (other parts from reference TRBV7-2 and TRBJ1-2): GAGVSQSPSNKVTEKGKDVELRCDPISGHTALYWYRQSLGQGLEFLIYFQGNSAPDKSGLPSDRFSAERTGGSVSTLTIQRTQQEDSAVYLCASRNPGQGTYGYTFGSGTRLTVV.

DNA of the CDR3: TGCGCCAGCAGTGATACAGGGGTTCCCTACGAGCAGTACTTC. Encoded protein: CASSDTGVPYEQYF. This chain joins TRBV10-2 and TRBJ2-7, with TRBD1 identical over 7 bases. Germline V gene data show CDR1 as WSHSY and CDR2 as SAAADI. The J segment lost 2 bases and the V segment lost 3 bases, leaving 4 bases of the junction unmatched. The CDR3 contains 14 residues.

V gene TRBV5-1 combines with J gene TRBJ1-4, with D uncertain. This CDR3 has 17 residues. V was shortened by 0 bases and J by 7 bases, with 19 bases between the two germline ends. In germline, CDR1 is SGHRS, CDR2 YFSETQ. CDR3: CASSLGLTDPGGEKLFF. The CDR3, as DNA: TGCGCCAGCAGCTTGGGGTTAACAGACCCCGGAGGTGAAAAACTGTTTTTT.

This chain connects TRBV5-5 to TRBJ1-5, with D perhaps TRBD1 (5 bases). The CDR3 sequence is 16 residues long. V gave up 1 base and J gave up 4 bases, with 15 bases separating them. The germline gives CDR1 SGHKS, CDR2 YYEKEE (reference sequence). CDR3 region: CASSLRGSGTNQPQHF. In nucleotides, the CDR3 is TGTGCCAGCAGCTTGAGGGGCTCCGGAACTAATCAGCCCCAGCATTTT. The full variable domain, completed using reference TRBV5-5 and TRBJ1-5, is DAGVTQSPTHLIKTRGQQVTLRCSPISGHKSVSWYQQVLGQGPQFIFQYYEKEERGRGNFPDRFSARQFPNYSSELNVNALLLGDSALYLCASSLRGSGTNQPQHFGDGTRLSIL.

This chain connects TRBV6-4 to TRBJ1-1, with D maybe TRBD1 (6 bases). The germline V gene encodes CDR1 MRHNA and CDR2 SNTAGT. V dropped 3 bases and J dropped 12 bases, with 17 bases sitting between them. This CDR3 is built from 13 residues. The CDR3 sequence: CASSESSGTPPFF. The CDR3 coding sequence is TGTGCCAGCAGTGAGTCCTCCGGGACACCGCCTTTCTTT.

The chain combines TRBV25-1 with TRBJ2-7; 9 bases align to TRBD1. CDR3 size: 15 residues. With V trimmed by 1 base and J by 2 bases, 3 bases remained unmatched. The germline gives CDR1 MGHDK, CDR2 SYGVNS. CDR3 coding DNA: TGTGCCAGCAGTGAATCCGGGACAGGGACCTACGAGCAGTACTTC. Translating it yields CASSESGTGTYEQYF.

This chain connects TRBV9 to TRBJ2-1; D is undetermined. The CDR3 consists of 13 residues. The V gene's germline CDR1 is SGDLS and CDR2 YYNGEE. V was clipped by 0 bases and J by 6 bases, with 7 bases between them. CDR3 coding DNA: TGTGCCAGCAGCGTAGCCTCCCCCAATGAGCAGTTCTTC. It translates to CASSVASPNEQFF.

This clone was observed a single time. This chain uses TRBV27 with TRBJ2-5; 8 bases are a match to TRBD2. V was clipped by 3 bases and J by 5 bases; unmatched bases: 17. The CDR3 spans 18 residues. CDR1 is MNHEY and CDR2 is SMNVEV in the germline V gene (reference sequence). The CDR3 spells CASSFLSGTRSGGETQYF. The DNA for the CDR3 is TGTGCCAGCAGTTTTCTGTCCGGGACTAGAAGCGGTGGGGAGACCCAGTACTTC.

The CDR3 nucleotides read TGTGCCAGCAGTTTAGACAGAGTCAATGAAAAACTGTTTTTT. Translation: CASSLDRVNEKLFF. The V gene is TRBV28, the J gene TRBJ1-4; a possible D gene is TRBD1 (5 bases). CDR1 is MDHEN and CDR2 is SYDVKM in the germline V gene. Trimming removed 2 bases at V and 5 bases at J, with 9 bases between. The CDR3 totals 14 residues.

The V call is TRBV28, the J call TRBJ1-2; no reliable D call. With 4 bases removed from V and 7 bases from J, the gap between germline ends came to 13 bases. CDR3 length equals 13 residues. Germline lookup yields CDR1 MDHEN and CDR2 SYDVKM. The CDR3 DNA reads TGTGCCAGCAGTTCCTACCCCGAGCGTGGCTACACCTTC. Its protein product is CASSSYPERGYTF.

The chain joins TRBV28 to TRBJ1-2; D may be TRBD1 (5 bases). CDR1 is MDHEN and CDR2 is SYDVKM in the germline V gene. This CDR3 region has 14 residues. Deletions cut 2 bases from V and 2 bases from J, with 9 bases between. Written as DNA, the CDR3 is TGTGCCAGCAGTTTAGATGGGGCGAACTATGGCTACACCTTC. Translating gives CASSLDGANYGYTF.

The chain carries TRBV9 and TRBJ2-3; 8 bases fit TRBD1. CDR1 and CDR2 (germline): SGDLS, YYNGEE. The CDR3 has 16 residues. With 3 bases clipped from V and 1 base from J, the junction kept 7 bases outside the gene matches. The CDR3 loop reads CASSASPDRGTDTQYF. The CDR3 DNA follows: TGTGCCAGCAGCGCCTCCCCGGACAGGGGCACAGATACGCAGTATTTT.